The 21 T cell receptor beta chains reported below all come from one sample, sequenced in a study of blood T cell repertoires in COVID-19. Profiling relied on immunoSEQ multiplex PCR, and the TCRdb table lists in-frame clones only, not all of them. This sample has fewer than 350,000 clones, with roughly nine tenths found just once. The sample consisted of peripheral blood. These receptors were obtained from a woman between 55 and 75 years old with COVID-19, enrolled during active disease.

The chain has TRBV27 and TRBJ2-5; a weak D match, TRBD2 (6 bases). CDR1 is MNHEY, CDR2 SMNVEV, per germline (reference sequence). V shed 4 bases and J shed 4 bases, with 16 bases lying between them. The CDR3 loop spans 15 amino acids. The CDR3 loop is CASSYTGRAGETQYF. The CDR3 DNA reads TGTGCCAGCAGTTATACGGGACGAGCGGGAGAGACCCAGTACTTC.

The chain joins TRBV3-1 (or the pseudogene TRBV3-2) to TRBJ2-6; perhaps TRBD1 as D (5 bases). This CDR3 contains 19 residues. Germline V gene lookup returns CDR1 LGHDT and CDR2 YNNKEL (reference sequence). Trimming stripped 1 base from V and 1 base from J, with 17 bases between. The CDR3 DNA follows: TGTGCCAGCAGCCAAGTGCTGCAGGGATTAGTGTCTGGGGCCAACGTCCTGACTTTC. Translation gives CASSQVLQGLVSGANVLTF.

This clone was found once. The J gene is TRBJ1-2, the V gene TRBV11-2, with 12 bases aligning to TRBD1. Losses at the gene ends were 5 bases for V and 3 bases for J; bases not matched to a gene: 13. The CDR3 runs 18 residues. Per germline, CDR1 SGHAT and CDR2 FQNNGV. DNA for the CDR3: TGTGCCAGCAGCCCCCCCCACGGGGGACAGGGGGCTTACTATGGCTACACCTTC. Translation: CASSPPHGGQGAYYGYTF.

The genes are TRBV9 and TRBJ1-2; 7 bases are a match to TRBD1. CDR3 size: 15 residues. CDR1 and CDR2 (germline): SGDLS, YYNGEE. Trimming removed 4 bases from V and 5 bases from J; junction bases left unmatched: 11. The CDR3 loop reads CASSPSGRGLYGYTF. The CDR3, as DNA: TGTGCCAGCAGCCCAAGCGGCAGGGGGTTATATGGCTACACCTTC.

V is TRBV6-1 and J is TRBJ1-1, with D unclear. Trimming cost V 2 bases and J 2 bases, with 6 bases left between them. From germline, CDR1 is MNHNS and CDR2 SASEGT. The CDR3 consists of 13 residues. The CDR3 is CASSETENTEAFF. CDR3 coding DNA: TGTGCCAGCAGTGAAACAGAAAACACTGAAGCTTTCTTT.

The J gene is TRBJ1-5, the V gene TRBV27; the D is unclear. V lost 4 bases and J lost 3, with 4 bases in between. Germline CDR1 is MNHEY and CDR2 is SMNVEV (reference sequence). The length of the CDR3 is 12 residues. The CDR3 region is CASSSLNQPQHF. In DNA, the CDR3 is TGTGCCAGCAGTTCACTCAATCAGCCCCAGCATTTT.

This rearrangement joins TRBV28 to TRBJ1-2, with 9 bases matching TRBD1. Germline V gene lookup returns CDR1 MDHEN and CDR2 SYDVKM. Trimming at V came to 3 bases and at J to 4 bases, leaving 18 bases not matched to a gene. This CDR3 has 19 residues. The CDR3 DNA is TGTGCCAGCAGTTTTATCGGTTTGTGGGACAGGGTGGTGGGCTATGGCTACACCTTC. It encodes CASSFIGLWDRVVGYGYTF.

This clone was picked up one time. CDR3: CASARRATYNSPLHF. The CDR3 DNA is TGTGCCAGCGCCCGTCGAGCGACCTATAATTCACCCCTCCACTTT. The chain couples TRBV28 to TRBJ1-6; D is undetermined. Trimming stripped 8 bases from V and 2 bases from J, with 13 bases between. CDR3 length: 15 amino acids. Germline lookup yields CDR1 MDHEN and CDR2 SYDVKM.

In its sample, this clone was seen once. The chain employs TRBV6-1 and TRBJ1-1; the D is unclear. CDR3 length equals 14 residues. The germline V gene has CDR1 MNHNS and CDR2 SASEGT. The V and J ends lost 2 bases and 3 bases respectively, with 10 bases between them. This CDR3 reads CASSEKRVYTEAFF. CDR3 coding DNA: TGTGCCAGCAGTGAAAAGAGGGTCTACACTGAAGCTTTCTTT.

The chain uses TRBV5-6 and TRBJ2-1; D remains unclear. V was shortened by 0 bases and J by 9 bases, with 7 bases between the two germline ends. The CDR3 consists of 12 residues. Germline V gene sequence: CDR1 SGHDT, CDR2 YYEEEE. The CDR3 nucleotides read TGTGCCAGCAGCTTGGCCGGCGGTGAGCAGTTCTTC. Its protein product is CASSLAGGEQFF.

The gene calls are TRBV13 and TRBJ1-3; TRBD1 is a possible D gene (6 bases). The germline gives CDR1 PRHDT, CDR2 FYEKMQ (reference sequence). Trimming removed 5 bases at V and 2 bases at J, with 16 bases between. The CDR3 spans 16 residues. This chain's CDR3 is CASSQQRGAAGNTIYF. The CDR3, as DNA: TGTGCCAGCAGCCAACAACGGGGGGCGGCTGGAAACACCATATATTTT. Full variable domain (missing parts from reference TRBV13 and TRBJ1-3): AAGVIQSPRHLIKEKRETATLKCYPIPRHDTVYWYQQGPGQDPQFLISFYEKMQSDKGSIPDRFSAQQFSDYHSELNMSSLELGDSALYFCASSQQRGAAGNTIYFGEGSWLTVV.

The chain is built from TRBV2 and TRBJ2-6; possible D gene TRBD2, 5 bases. The V and J ends lost 11 bases and 0 bases respectively, with 11 bases between them. The CDR3 length is 14 residues. CDR1 and CDR2 from the germline V gene are SNHLY and FYNNEI. CDR3 bases: TGTGCCTCCTCGGGAAGCTCTGGGGCCAACGTCCTGACTTTC. It is translated as CASSGSSGANVLTF.

V usage is TRBV6-6 and J usage is TRBJ1-2; D gene ambiguous. This CDR3 region has 14 residues. V lost 0 bases, J lost 8 bases, and 13 bases lay in between. Germline loops: CDR1 MNHNY, CDR2 SVGAGI (reference sequence). CDR3 amino acids: CASSYSRGDKGYTF. The CDR3 DNA reads TGTGCCAGCAGTTACTCGAGAGGTGATAAAGGCTACACCTTC.

The chain recombines TRBV5-6 with TRBJ1-2; possibly TRBD1 for D (6 bases). The length of the CDR3 is 15 residues. The germline V and J ends were trimmed by 4 bases and 5 bases, with 18 bases remaining between them. Germline V gene sequence: CDR1 SGHDT, CDR2 YYEEEE. The CDR3 region is CASSAINRAGYGYTF. CDR3 bases: TGTGCCAGCAGCGCGATCAACAGGGCGGGTTATGGCTACACCTTC.

The rearrangement joins TRBV2 to TRBJ1-2; 9 bases align to TRBD1. The CDR3 spans 13 residues. The germline V gene encodes CDR1 SNHLY and CDR2 FYNNEI. With 4 bases clipped from V and 7 bases from J, the junction kept 4 bases outside the gene matches. CDR3 in amino acids: CASSGGDRAGYTF. The CDR3, as DNA: TGTGCCAGCAGTGGGGGGGACAGGGCTGGCTACACCTTC.

The chain employs TRBV7-9 and TRBJ1-4, with 9 bases that match TRBD1. CDR1 is SEHNR and CDR2 is FQNEAQ in the germline V gene (reference sequence). J gave up 7 bases and V 0 bases, and 0 bases lay outside the gene matches. The CDR3 has 14 residues. This chain's CDR3 is CASSLAGQGEKLFF. Written as DNA, the CDR3 is TGTGCCAGCAGCTTAGCGGGACAGGGTGAAAAACTGTTTTTT.

The genes are TRBV19 and TRBJ2-3, with 7 bases fitting TRBD1. Germline assignment: CDR1 LNHDA and CDR2 SQIVND (reference sequence). CDR3 length equals 15 residues. The J segment lost 0 bases and the V segment lost 7 bases, leaving 7 bases of the junction unmatched. CDR3 loop: CASTGTGASTDTQYF. DNA of the CDR3: TGTGCCAGTACAGGCACAGGGGCTAGCACAGATACGCAGTATTTT.

A few counts support this clone. This chain's CDR3 is CASRRGHTEAFF. CDR3 nucleotide sequence: TGTGCCAGCAGAAGGGGGCACACTGAAGCTTTCTTT. V is TRBV6-5 and J is TRBJ1-1, with 7 bases that match TRBD1. This CDR3 has 12 residues. Germline V gene data show CDR1 as MNHEY and CDR2 as SVGAGI. V gave up 6 bases and J gave up 3 bases; unmatched junction bases: 1.

J is TRBJ1-1 and V is TRBV9; D possibly corresponds to TRBD1 (5 bases). V was trimmed by 0 bases and J by 2 bases, leaving 14 bases between them. Germline assignment: CDR1 SGDLS and CDR2 YYNGEE. The CDR3 has 16 amino acids. CDR3 sequence reads: CASSVVARVINTEAFF. The CDR3, as DNA: TGTGCCAGCAGCGTAGTCGCCAGGGTGATAAACACTGAAGCTTTCTTT.

CDR3 region: CASSRTSGGGEQYF. The CDR3 coding sequence is TGTGCCAGCAGCCGAACTAGCGGGGGTGGCGAGCAGTACTTC. The V call is TRBV9, the J call TRBJ2-7; 11 bases line up with TRBD2. The length of the CDR3 is 14 residues. After removal of 4 bases from V and 6 bases from J, the junction contained 6 bases not matched to a gene. The germline V gene encodes CDR1 SGDLS and CDR2 YYNGEE.

J is TRBJ1-2 and V is TRBV29-1, with D perhaps matching TRBD1 (6 bases). V was cut by 3 bases and J by 5 bases, with 16 bases left in between. This CDR3 comprises 14 residues. Germline lookup yields CDR1 SQVTM and CDR2 ANQGSEA. The CDR3 loop is CSVEVGQGRYGYTF. Written as DNA, the CDR3 is TGCAGCGTTGAGGTTGGTCAGGGGAGATATGGCTACACCTTC. Looking up the rest from reference TRBV29-1 and TRBJ1-2 gives the full variable domain: SAVISQKPSRDICQRGTSLTIQCQVDSQVTMMFWYRQQPGQSLTLIATANQGSEATYESGFVIDKFPISRPNLTFSTLTVSNMSPEDSSIYLCSVEVGQGRYGYTFGSGTRLTVV.